What follows describes a single TCR beta chain. The antigen is unknown. The donors formed part of the roughly 120-subject validation cohort, distinct from the approximately 640-subject first cohort. Germline V CDR1 and CDR2: SGHDT, YYEEEE. J was trimmed by 3 bases and V by 4 bases; bases with no gene match: 5. The CDR3 runs to 15 residues. This sample was included in a study of cytomegalovirus exposure and HLA in healthy donors. Study-wide results and caveats: A list of around 160 TCR beta chains associated with cytomegalovirus was given.

Sequencing was performed with immunoSEQ multiplex PCR; in TCRdb, only in-frame clones are kept and a portion is missing. The repertoire holds approximately 150,000 clones, with about nine tenths as singletons. This TCR derives from a man younger than 30 in good health and CMV-seropositive. The rearrangement uses TRBV5-6 and TRBJ2-1; 9 bases line up with TRBD1. The sequenced material came from PBMCs. CDR3 loop: CASSLRTGVYNEQFF. Written as DNA, the CDR3 is TGTGCCAGCAGCCTTCGGACAGGGGTCTACAATGAGCAGTTCTTC.